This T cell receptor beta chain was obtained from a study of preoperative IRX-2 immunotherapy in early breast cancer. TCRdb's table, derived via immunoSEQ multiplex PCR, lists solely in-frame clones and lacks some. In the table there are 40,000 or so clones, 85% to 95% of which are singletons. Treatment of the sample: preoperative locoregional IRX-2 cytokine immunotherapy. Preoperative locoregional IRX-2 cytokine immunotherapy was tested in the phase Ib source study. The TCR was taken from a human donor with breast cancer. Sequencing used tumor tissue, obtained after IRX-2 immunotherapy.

The CDR3 bases are TGTGCCAGCAGCTCTCCGGGGGGACAGGGGCCGCAGTACTTC. Translation: CASSSPGGQGPQYF. The rearrangement links TRBV7-2 to TRBJ2-7, with 10 positions matching TRBD1. Unmatched junction bases numbered 9, after V lost 4 bases and J lost 9 bases. This CDR3 contains 14 residues. Germline V lookup: CDR1 SGHTA, CDR2 FQGNSA.